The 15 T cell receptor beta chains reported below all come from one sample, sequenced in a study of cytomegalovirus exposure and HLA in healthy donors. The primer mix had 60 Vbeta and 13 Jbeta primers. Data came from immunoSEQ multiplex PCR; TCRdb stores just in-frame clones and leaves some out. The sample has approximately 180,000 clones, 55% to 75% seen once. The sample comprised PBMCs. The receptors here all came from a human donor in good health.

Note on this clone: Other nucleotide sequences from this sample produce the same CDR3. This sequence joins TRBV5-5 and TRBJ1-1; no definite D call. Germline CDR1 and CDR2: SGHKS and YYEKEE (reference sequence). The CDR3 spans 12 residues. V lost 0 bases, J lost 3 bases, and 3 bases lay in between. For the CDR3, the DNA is TGTGCCAGCAGCTTGGCAGACACTGAAGCTTTCTTT. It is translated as CASSLADTEAFF.

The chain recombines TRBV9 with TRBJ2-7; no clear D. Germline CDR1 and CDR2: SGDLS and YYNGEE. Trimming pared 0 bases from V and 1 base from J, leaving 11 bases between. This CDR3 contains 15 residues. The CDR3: CASSVGQDKSYEQYF. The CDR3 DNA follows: TGTGCCAGCAGCGTAGGGCAGGATAAATCCTACGAGCAGTACTTC.

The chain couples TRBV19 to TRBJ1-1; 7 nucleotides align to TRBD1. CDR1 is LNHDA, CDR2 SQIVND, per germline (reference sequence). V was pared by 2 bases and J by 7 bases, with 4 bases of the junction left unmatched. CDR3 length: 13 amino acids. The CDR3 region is CASSIYRDSEAFF. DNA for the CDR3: TGTGCCAGTAGTATATACAGGGACAGTGAAGCTTTCTTT.

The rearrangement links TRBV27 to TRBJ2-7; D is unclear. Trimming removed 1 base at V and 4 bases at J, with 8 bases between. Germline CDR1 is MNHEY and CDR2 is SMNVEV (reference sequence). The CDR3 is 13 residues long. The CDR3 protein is CASSLFPGYEQYF. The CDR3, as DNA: TGTGCCAGCAGTTTATTTCCGGGTTACGAGCAGTACTTC.

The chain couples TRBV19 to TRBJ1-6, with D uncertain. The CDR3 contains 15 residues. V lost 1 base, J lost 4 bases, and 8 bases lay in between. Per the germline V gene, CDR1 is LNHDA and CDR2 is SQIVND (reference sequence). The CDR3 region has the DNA TGTGCCAGTAGTATAGCCCCGGGGTATAATTCACCCCTCCACTTT. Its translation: CASSIAPGYNSPLHF.

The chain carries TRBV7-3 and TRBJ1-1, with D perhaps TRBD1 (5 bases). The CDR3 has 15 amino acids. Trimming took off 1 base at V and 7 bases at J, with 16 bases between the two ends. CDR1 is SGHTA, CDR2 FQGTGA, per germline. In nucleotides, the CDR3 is TGTGCCAGCAGCTTAATTGGCCCAGGGATCGATGAAGCTTTCTTT. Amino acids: CASSLIGPGIDEAFF.

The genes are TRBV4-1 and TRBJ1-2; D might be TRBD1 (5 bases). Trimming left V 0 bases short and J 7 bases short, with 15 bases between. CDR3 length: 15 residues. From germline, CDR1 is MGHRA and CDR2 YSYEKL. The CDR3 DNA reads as TGCGCCAGCAGCCAAGAGGGTCAGGGCAACGGTGGCTACACCTTC. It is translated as CASSQEGQGNGGYTF.

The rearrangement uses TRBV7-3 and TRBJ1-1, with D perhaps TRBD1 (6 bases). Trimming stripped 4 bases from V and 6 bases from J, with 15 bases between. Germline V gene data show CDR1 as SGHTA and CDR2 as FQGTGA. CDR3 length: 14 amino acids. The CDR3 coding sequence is TGTGCCAGCAGCTCGACAGGCAGTTCCCCTGAAGCTTTCTTT. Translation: CASSSTGSSPEAFF.

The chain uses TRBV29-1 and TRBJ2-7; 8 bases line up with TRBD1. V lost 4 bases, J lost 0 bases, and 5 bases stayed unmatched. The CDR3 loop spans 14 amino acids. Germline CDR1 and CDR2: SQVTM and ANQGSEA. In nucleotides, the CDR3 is TGCAGCGTTGGCGGAACAGGGGGCTCCTACGAGCAGTACTTC. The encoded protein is CSVGGTGGSYEQYF.

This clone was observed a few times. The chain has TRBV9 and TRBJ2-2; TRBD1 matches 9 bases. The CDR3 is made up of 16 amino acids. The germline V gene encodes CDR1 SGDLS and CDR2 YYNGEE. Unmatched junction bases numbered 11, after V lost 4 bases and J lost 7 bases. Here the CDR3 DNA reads TGTGCCAGCAGCTCAAACAGGGGGCAGTCTGACGGGGAGCTGTTTTTT. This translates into CASSSNRGQSDGELFF.

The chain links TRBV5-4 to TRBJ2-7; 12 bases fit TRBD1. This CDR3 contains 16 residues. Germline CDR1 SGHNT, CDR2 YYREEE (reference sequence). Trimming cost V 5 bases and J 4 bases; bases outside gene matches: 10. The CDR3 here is CASRDGDRGLGYEQYF. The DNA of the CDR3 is TGTGCCAGCAGGGACGGGGACAGGGGGCTGGGATACGAGCAGTACTTC.

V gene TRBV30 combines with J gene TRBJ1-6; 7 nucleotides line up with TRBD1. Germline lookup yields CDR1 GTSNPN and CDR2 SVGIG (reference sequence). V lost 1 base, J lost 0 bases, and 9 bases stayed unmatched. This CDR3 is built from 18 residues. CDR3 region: CAWSDRTGASSYNSPLHF. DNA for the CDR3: TGTGCCTGGAGTGATAGGACAGGAGCTAGCTCCTATAATTCACCCCTCCACTTT. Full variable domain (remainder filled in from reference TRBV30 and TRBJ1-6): SQTIHQWPATLVQPVGSPLSLECTVEGTSNPNLYWYRQAAGRGLQLLFYSVGIGQISSEVPQNLSASRPQDRQFILSSKKLLLSDSGFYLCAWSDRTGASSYNSPLHFGNGTRLTVT.

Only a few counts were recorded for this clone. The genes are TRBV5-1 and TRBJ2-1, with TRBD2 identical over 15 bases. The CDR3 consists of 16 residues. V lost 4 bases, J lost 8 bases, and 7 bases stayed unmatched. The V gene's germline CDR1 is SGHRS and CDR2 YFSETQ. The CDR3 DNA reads TGCGCCAGCAGCGCCGGACTAGCGGGGGGGCAAGATGAGCAGTTCTTC. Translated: CASSAGLAGGQDEQFF.

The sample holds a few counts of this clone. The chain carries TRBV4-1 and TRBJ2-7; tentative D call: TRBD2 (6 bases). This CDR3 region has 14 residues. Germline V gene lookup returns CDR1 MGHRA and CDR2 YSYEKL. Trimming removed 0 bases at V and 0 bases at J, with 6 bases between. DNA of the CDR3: TGCGCCAGCAGCCAAGAAGCGGGCTCCTACGAGCAGTACTTC. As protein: CASSQEAGSYEQYF.

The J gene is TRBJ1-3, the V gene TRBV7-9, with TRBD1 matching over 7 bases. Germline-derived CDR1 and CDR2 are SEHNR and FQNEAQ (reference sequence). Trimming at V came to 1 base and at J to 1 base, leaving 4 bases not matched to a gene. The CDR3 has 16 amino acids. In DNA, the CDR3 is TGTGCCAGCAGCTTAGTGGGACAGATTTCTGGAAACACCATATATTTT. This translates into CASSLVGQISGNTIYF. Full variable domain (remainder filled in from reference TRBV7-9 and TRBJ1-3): DTGVSQNPRHKITKRGQNVTFRCDPISEHNRLYWYRQTLGQGPEFLTYFQNEAQLEKSRLLSDRFSAERPKGSFSTLEIQRTEQGDSAMYLCASSLVGQISGNTIYFGEGSWLTVV.